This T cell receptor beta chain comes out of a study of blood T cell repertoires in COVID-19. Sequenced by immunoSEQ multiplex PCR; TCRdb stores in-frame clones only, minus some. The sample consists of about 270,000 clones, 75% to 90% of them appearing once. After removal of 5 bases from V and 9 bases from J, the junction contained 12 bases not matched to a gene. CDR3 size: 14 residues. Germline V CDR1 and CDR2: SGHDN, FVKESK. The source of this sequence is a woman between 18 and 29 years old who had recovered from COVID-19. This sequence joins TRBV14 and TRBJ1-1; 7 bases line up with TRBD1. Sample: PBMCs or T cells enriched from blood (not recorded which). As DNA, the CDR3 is TGTGCCAGCAGCGTTCTAGGGGGCAGCGGCAAAGCTTTCTTT. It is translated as CASSVLGGSGKAFF.